These T cell receptor beta chains were read from a single sample in a study of blood T cell repertoires in COVID-19. Only in-frame clones appear in the TCRdb table, and some are missing; sequencing was by immunoSEQ multiplex PCR. The table includes 61,000 or so clones, about 90% detected once. Specimen: peripheral blood. These receptors all come from a woman older than 75 with active COVID-19. Both conserved end residues are part of each CDR3. The D gene is left open where the match is weak. The size entry is marked missing in some rows and otherwise reads once, few, many or a size class.

j_gene: TRBJ2-3
v_gene: TRBV28
abundance: .
d_gene: .
CDR3aa: CASSLLSTDTQYF
CDR3nt: TGTGCCAGCAGTTTACTCAGCACAGATACGCAGTATTTT

j_gene: TRBJ2-3
v_gene: TRBV7-8
abundance: .
d_gene: TRBD2
CDR3aa: CASSLPGGAADTQYF
CDR3nt: TGTGCCAGCAGCTTGCCGGGGGGGGCCGCAGATACGCAGTATTTT

j_gene: TRBJ2-1
v_gene: TRBV7-2
abundance: .
d_gene: TRBD2
CDR3aa: CASSRTSGGWGEQFF
CDR3nt: TGTGCCAGCAGCAGGACTAGCGGGGGGTGGGGGGAGCAGTTCTTC

j_gene: TRBJ2-6
v_gene: TRBV5-1
abundance: .
d_gene: TRBD1
CDR3aa: CASSFGQGLQTGANVLTF
CDR3nt: TGCGCCAGCAGCTTTGGACAGGGGCTTCAAACTGGGGCCAACGTCCTGACTTTC

j_gene: TRBJ1-2
v_gene: TRBV29-1
abundance: .
d_gene: .
CDR3aa: CSVEDGRGYTF
CDR3nt: TGCAGCGTTGAAGACGGTCGTGGCTACACCTTC

j_gene: TRBJ1-5
v_gene: TRBV7-2
abundance: .
d_gene: .
CDR3aa: CASSPVGGGGQPQHF
CDR3nt: TGTGCCAGCAGCCCCGTTGGGGGAGGGGGACAGCCCCAGCATTTT

j_gene: TRBJ1-2
v_gene: TRBV5-6
abundance: .
d_gene: .
CDR3aa: CASSPDRNYGYTF
CDR3nt: TGTGCCAGCAGCCCCGACAGGAACTATGGCTACACCTTC

j_gene: TRBJ1-5
v_gene: TRBV19
abundance: .
d_gene: TRBD1
CDR3aa: CASRGQGFGNQPQHF
CDR3nt: TGTGCCAGTAGAGGACAGGGGTTCGGCAATCAGCCCCAGCATTTT

j_gene: TRBJ2-5
v_gene: TRBV4-1
abundance: .
d_gene: TRBD2
CDR3aa: CASSQDPGTSGGTLQETQYF
CDR3nt: TGCGCCAGCAGCCAAGACCCCGGGACTAGCGGGGGGACCCTTCAAGAGACCCAGTACTTC

j_gene: TRBJ2-7
v_gene: TRBV7-2
abundance: .
d_gene: .
CDR3aa: CASSLVGDRTYEQYF
CDR3nt: TGTGCCAGCAGCTTAGTAGGAGACCGAACTTACGAGCAGTACTTC

j_gene: TRBJ1-1
v_gene: TRBV5-6
abundance: .
d_gene: .
CDR3aa: CASSGGTGGGTEAFF
CDR3nt: TGTGCCAGCAGCGGAGGGACCGGCGGGGGCACTGAAGCTTTCTTT

j_gene: TRBJ1-4
v_gene: TRBV4-3
abundance: once
d_gene: TRBD1
CDR3aa: CASSQGTGGSHEKLFF
CDR3nt: TGCGCCAGCAGCCAAGGGACAGGGGGATCCCATGAAAAACTGTTTTTT

j_gene: TRBJ2-2
v_gene: TRBV10-3
abundance: .
d_gene: TRBD1
CDR3aa: CAIREQGALTGELFF
CDR3nt: TGTGCCATCAGGGAGCAGGGGGCGCTCACCGGGGAGCTGTTTTTT

j_gene: TRBJ1-5
v_gene: TRBV4-1
abundance: .
d_gene: .
CDR3aa: CASSQDGGAKRQPQHF
CDR3nt: TGCGCCAGCAGCCAAGATGGTGGGGCGAAGAGGCAGCCCCAGCATTTT

j_gene: TRBJ2-3
v_gene: TRBV3-1/TRBV3-2
abundance: .
d_gene: TRBD2
CDR3aa: CASSQGLAGVNTDTQYF
CDR3nt: TGTGCCAGCAGCCAAGGTTTAGCGGGGGTGAACACAGATACGCAGTATTTT

j_gene: TRBJ2-7
v_gene: TRBV10-3
abundance: .
d_gene: TRBD2
CDR3aa: CAISESGLAGVTYEQYF
CDR3nt: TGTGCCATCAGTGAGTCTGGGCTAGCGGGGGTCACCTACGAGCAGTACTTC

j_gene: TRBJ2-2
v_gene: TRBV19
abundance: .
d_gene: TRBD2
CDR3aa: CASSPRLAGGKNTGELFF
CDR3nt: TGTGCCAGTAGTCCGAGACTAGCGGGGGGCAAGAACACCGGGGAGCTGTTTTTT

j_gene: TRBJ2-1
v_gene: TRBV14
abundance: .
d_gene: .
CDR3aa: CASSQSTPRGEQFF
CDR3nt: TGTGCCAGCAGCCAATCTACCCCCCGGGGGGAGCAGTTCTTC

j_gene: TRBJ1-5
v_gene: TRBV6-2/TRBV6-3
abundance: .
d_gene: TRBD1
CDR3aa: CASSSVGTGGSQPQHF
CDR3nt: TGTGCCAGCAGTTCGGTCGGGACAGGGGGCAGTCAGCCCCAGCATTTT

j_gene: TRBJ2-1
v_gene: TRBV2
abundance: .
d_gene: .
CDR3aa: CASTKGHWVNEQFF
CDR3nt: TGTGCCAGCACCAAAGGACACTGGGTCAATGAGCAGTTCTTC

j_gene: TRBJ1-4
v_gene: TRBV15
abundance: .
d_gene: .
CDR3aa: CATSRDSGDGGLKGF
CDR3nt: TGTGCCACCAGCAGAGATTCTGGAGACGGCGGGTTAAAGGGATTT

j_gene: TRBJ2-7
v_gene: TRBV11-2
abundance: .
d_gene: TRBD1
CDR3aa: CASSLHDRDYEQYF
CDR3nt: TGTGCCAGCAGCCTACATGACAGGGACTACGAGCAGTACTTC

j_gene: TRBJ2-3
v_gene: TRBV9
abundance: .
d_gene: TRBD2
CDR3aa: CASSRGGGQLDTQYF
CDR3nt: TGTGCCAGCAGCCGGGGGGGCGGTCAGCTAGATACGCAGTATTTT

j_gene: TRBJ1-2
v_gene: TRBV28
abundance: .
d_gene: .
CDR3aa: CASSSPPRWGGSLDLYGYTF
CDR3nt: TGTGCCAGCAGCTCACCTCCCCGGTGGGGGGGGTCTCTTGACCTGTATGGCTACACCTTC

j_gene: TRBJ2-1
v_gene: TRBV11-1
abundance: .
d_gene: TRBD2
CDR3aa: CASSATGGPGEQFF
CDR3nt: TGTGCCAGCTCCGCAACGGGGGGGCCCGGGGAGCAGTTCTTC

j_gene: TRBJ2-1
v_gene: TRBV5-1
abundance: .
d_gene: .
CDR3aa: CASSPTSHSYNEQFF
CDR3nt: TGCGCCAGCAGCCCAACTAGCCATTCATACAATGAGCAGTTCTTC

j_gene: TRBJ2-1
v_gene: TRBV4-1
abundance: .
d_gene: TRBD2
CDR3aa: CASSQGPSGGFDYNEQFF
CDR3nt: TGCGCCAGCAGCCAAGGTCCTAGCGGGGGGTTCGACTACAATGAGCAGTTCTTC

j_gene: TRBJ1-1
v_gene: TRBV4-3
abundance: once
d_gene: .
CDR3aa: CASRSGSNTEAFF
CDR3nt: TGCGCCAGCAGATCAGGGTCGAACACTGAAGCTTTCTTT

j_gene: TRBJ1-3
v_gene: TRBV28
abundance: .
d_gene: TRBD1
CDR3aa: CASSSPAGGQGNTIYF
CDR3nt: TGTGCCAGCAGTTCACCAGCAGGGGGGCAAGGAAACACCATATATTTT

j_gene: TRBJ2-7
v_gene: TRBV6-6
abundance: few
d_gene: .
CDR3aa: CASSPQSGGSHLYEQYF
CDR3nt: TGTGCCAGCAGTCCCCAAAGCGGAGGGAGCCATCTCTACGAGCAGTACTTC

j_gene: TRBJ1-5
v_gene: TRBV12-3/TRBV12-4
abundance: .
d_gene: .
CDR3aa: CASSFWGRPQHF
CDR3nt: TGTGCCAGCAGTTTCTGGGGGCGGCCCCAGCATTTT

j_gene: TRBJ2-7
v_gene: TRBV7-2
abundance: few
d_gene: TRBD2
CDR3aa: CASSTGLATYEQYF
CDR3nt: TGTGCCAGCAGCACTGGACTAGCAACCTACGAGCAGTACTTC

j_gene: TRBJ2-3
v_gene: TRBV4-1
abundance: .
d_gene: .
CDR3aa: CASSPRPSLYSTDTQYF
CDR3nt: TGCGCCAGCAGCCCTAGACCGAGCTTATACAGCACAGATACGCAGTATTTT

j_gene: TRBJ1-4
v_gene: TRBV7-9
abundance: .
d_gene: .
CDR3aa: CASSLEGGDKLFF
CDR3nt: TGTGCCAGCAGCTTAGAAGGAGGGGACAAACTGTTTTTT

j_gene: TRBJ2-7
v_gene: TRBV13
abundance: .
d_gene: .
CDR3aa: CASSFQGTHEQYF
CDR3nt: TGTGCCAGCAGCTTCCAGGGGACGCACGAGCAGTACTTC

j_gene: TRBJ2-2
v_gene: TRBV7-2
abundance: .
d_gene: TRBD2
CDR3aa: CASRPGGANTGELFF
CDR3nt: TGTGCCAGCCGCCCGGGGGGGGCGAACACCGGGGAGCTGTTTTTT

j_gene: TRBJ2-7
v_gene: TRBV5-4
abundance: few
d_gene: TRBD2
CDR3aa: CASSSRGGVYEQYF
CDR3nt: TGTGCCAGCAGCTCGCGGGGGGGCGTCTACGAGCAGTACTTC

j_gene: TRBJ2-7
v_gene: TRBV13
abundance: .
d_gene: .
CDR3aa: CASSWAGEQYF
CDR3nt: TGTGCCAGCAGCTGGGCGGGCGAGCAGTACTTC

j_gene: TRBJ1-1
v_gene: TRBV9
abundance: .
d_gene: .
CDR3aa: CASSPGHSEDTEAFF
CDR3nt: TGTGCCAGCAGCCCGGGACATTCTGAGGACACTGAAGCTTTCTTT

j_gene: TRBJ2-7
v_gene: TRBV28
abundance: .
d_gene: TRBD1
CDR3aa: CASSPPTGGPSYEQYF
CDR3nt: TGTGCCAGCAGTCCTCCTACAGGGGGTCCCTCCTACGAGCAGTACTTC

j_gene: TRBJ2-7
v_gene: TRBV5-6
abundance: .
d_gene: .
CDR3aa: CASSLGQSYEQYF
CDR3nt: TGTGCCAGCAGCTTGGGACAGTCCTACGAGCAGTACTTC

j_gene: TRBJ2-3
v_gene: TRBV5-5
abundance: .
d_gene: TRBD2
CDR3aa: CASSLAGTSVYTQYF
CDR3nt: TGTGCCAGCAGCTTGGCGGGGACTAGCGTTTATACGCAGTATTTT

j_gene: TRBJ1-4
v_gene: TRBV2
abundance: .
d_gene: TRBD1
CDR3aa: CASSKDRAGNEKLFF
CDR3nt: TGTGCCAGCAGTAAAGACAGGGCTGGTAATGAAAAACTGTTTTTT

j_gene: TRBJ2-1
v_gene: TRBV7-2
abundance: .
d_gene: TRBD2
CDR3aa: CASSPRTGLASGGERFF
CDR3nt: TGTGCCAGCAGCCCCCGGACAGGGTTGGCTAGCGGGGGGGAAAGGTTCTTC

j_gene: TRBJ2-3
v_gene: TRBV5-1
abundance: .
d_gene: .
CDR3aa: CASSLAAIPSTDTQYF
CDR3nt: TGCGCCAGCAGCTTGGCCGCGATTCCCTCCACAGATACGCAGTATTTT

j_gene: TRBJ1-2
v_gene: TRBV7-8
abundance: .
d_gene: TRBD1
CDR3aa: CASSLADRGKAGYTF
CDR3nt: TGTGCCAGCAGCTTAGCGGACAGGGGAAAGGCGGGCTACACCTTC

j_gene: TRBJ2-3
v_gene: TRBV5-4
abundance: .
d_gene: .
CDR3aa: CASSSPDISTDTQYF
CDR3nt: TGTGCCAGCAGCTCACCAGATATTAGCACAGATACGCAGTATTTT

j_gene: TRBJ2-5
v_gene: TRBV9
abundance: .
d_gene: TRBD2
CDR3aa: CASSVDVSGGGETQYF
CDR3nt: TGTGCCAGCAGCGTAGACGTTAGCGGGGGGGGAGAGACCCAGTACTTC

j_gene: TRBJ2-1
v_gene: TRBV7-2
abundance: .
d_gene: .
CDR3aa: CASSFDIYRSYNEQFF
CDR3nt: TGTGCCAGCAGCTTCGACATCTATCGCTCCTACAATGAGCAGTTCTTC

j_gene: TRBJ2-7
v_gene: TRBV9
abundance: .
d_gene: TRBD1
CDR3aa: CASSVGTGSGEQYF
CDR3nt: TGTGCCAGCAGCGTAGGGACAGGGTCGGGCGAGCAGTACTTC

j_gene: TRBJ2-5
v_gene: TRBV5-3
abundance: few
d_gene: TRBD1
CDR3aa: CARSLSTGQETQYF
CDR3nt: TGTGCCAGAAGCTTGTCGACAGGGCAAGAGACCCAGTACTTC

j_gene: TRBJ1-3
v_gene: TRBV7-9
abundance: .
d_gene: .
CDR3aa: CASSPRLLTNTIYF
CDR3nt: TGTGCCAGCAGTCCGAGACTGTTGACGAACACCATATATTTT

j_gene: TRBJ1-1
v_gene: TRBV10-3
abundance: .
d_gene: .
CDR3aa: CAISETPGRGYMNTEAFF
CDR3nt: TGTGCCATCAGTGAGACCCCGGGCAGGGGATATATGAACACTGAAGCTTTCTTT

j_gene: TRBJ1-5
v_gene: TRBV6-2/TRBV6-3
abundance: .
d_gene: .
CDR3aa: CASSMDSGGNQPQHF
CDR3nt: TGTGCCAGCAGTATGGACAGTGGTGGCAATCAGCCCCAGCATTTT

j_gene: TRBJ2-3
v_gene: TRBV7-2
abundance: .
d_gene: .
CDR3aa: CASSPQGLVIADTQYF
CDR3nt: TGTGCCAGCAGCCCCCAGGGCTTAGTGATCGCAGATACGCAGTATTTT